The T cell receptor beta chain under discussion was sequenced for a study of CD8+CD57+ T cells in acquired aplastic anemia. Across the study: Roughly 3.2 ug was the average amount of DNA from sorted CD4+ and CD8+ cells.

Researchers used genomic DNA as the template to profile TCR beta VDJ and CDR3. TCRdb independently ran MiXCR on the reads; one entry per CDR3 protein. The sample records approximately 180,000 distinct CDR3 sequences, roughly three fifths being singletons. In patients chosen for sequencing, flow cytometry had shown CD8+CD57+ cell expansion. The sequence was collected from a human donor with aplastic anemia. The sequencing input was sorted CD4+, CD8+, or CD8+CD57+ T cells (not recorded which) from PBMCs.

The CDR3 spells CSVGTSGSYEQFF. The CDR3 coding sequence is TGCAGCGTCGGGACTAGCGGGAGCTATGAGCAGTTCTTC. This chain links TRBV29-1 with TRBJ2-1; 14 bases match TRBD2. Germline V CDR1 and CDR2: SQVTM, ANQGSEA. The trim removed 6 bases at V and 8 bases at J, leaving 3 bases unmatched. CDR3 length: 13 residues.